This passage covers 26 T cell receptor beta chains from one sample sequenced in a study of PD-L1 blockade in urothelial cancer. Profiling relied on immunoSEQ multiplex PCR, and the TCRdb table lists in-frame clones only, not all of them. Of approximately 32,000 clones listed, 70% to 85% are singletons. This sample comprised PBMCs, obtained around atezolizumab (anti-PD-L1) treatment. The receptors stem from a man aged 60 to 75 with urothelial cancer.

The CDR3 here is CASSSTGNSPLHF. DNA for the CDR3: TGTGCCAGCAGCTCGACAGGGAATTCACCCCTCCACTTT. The rearrangement links TRBV7-3 to TRBJ1-6; 7 bases match TRBD1. The junction had 1 base not matched to a gene; V was cut back by 4 bases and J by 7 bases. Germline lookup yields CDR1 SGHTA and CDR2 FQGTGA. CDR3 size: 13 residues.

The CDR3 loop is CASSLDSQETQYF. The CDR3 region has the DNA TGTGCCAGCAGCCTCGACAGTCAAGAGACCCAGTACTTC. The chain uses TRBV11-3 and TRBJ2-5; D is perhaps TRBD1 (5 bases). The germline V gene encodes CDR1 SGHNT and CDR2 YENEEA. This CDR3 comprises 13 residues. V lost 5 bases to trimming and J lost 2 bases, with 9 bases between them.

Only one count was recorded for this clone. The chain couples TRBV6-5 to TRBJ2-7; 11 nucleotides match TRBD2. The CDR3 covers 15 residues. J was trimmed by 0 bases and V by 6 bases; bases with no gene match: 4. Germline CDR1 is MNHEY and CDR2 is SVGAGI. The CDR3 region is CASSSTSGSSYEQYF. The CDR3 bases are TGTGCCAGCAGCAGCACTAGCGGGAGCTCCTACGAGCAGTACTTC.

This clone appeared many times. The V gene is TRBV19, the J gene TRBJ1-5; 11 nucleotides match TRBD1. Germline loops: CDR1 LNHDA, CDR2 SQIVND (reference sequence). The CDR3 contains 16 residues. After removal of 7 bases from V and 6 bases from J, the junction contained 11 bases not matched to a gene. The CDR3 coding sequence is TGTGCCAGTACCTCCGGGACAGGGGGTTTTGTTCAGCCCCAGCATTTT. This sequence encodes CASTSGTGGFVQPQHF.

The chain uses TRBV5-1 and TRBJ1-5; the D is unclear. Germline V CDR1 and CDR2: SGHRS, YFSETQ. Trimming cost V 4 bases and J 10 bases, with 15 bases left between them. The length of the CDR3 is 13 residues. The CDR3, as DNA: TGCGCCAGCAGCCCAACGGGAACACCCCCCCAGCATTTT. Translating gives CASSPTGTPPQHF.

This chain joins TRBV7-9 and TRBJ2-7; TRBD2 matches at 7 bases. From germline, CDR1 is SEHNR and CDR2 FQNEAQ (reference sequence). CDR3 size: 14 residues. With 5 bases clipped from V and 1 base from J, the junction kept 5 bases outside the gene matches. CDR3 sequence reads: CASSQTSRSYEQYF. For the CDR3, the DNA is TGTGCCAGCAGCCAGACTAGCCGATCCTACGAGCAGTACTTC. The full variable domain, rest sourced from reference TRBV7-9 and TRBJ2-7, is DTGVSQNPRHKITKRGQNVTFRCDPISEHNRLYWYRQTLGQGPEFLTYFQNEAQLEKSRLLSDRFSAERPKGSFSTLEIQRTEQGDSAMYLCASSQTSRSYEQYFGPGTRLTVT.

The chain links TRBV6-1 to TRBJ1-2, with TRBD1 identical over 8 bases. Germline CDR1 is MNHNS and CDR2 is SASEGT. There are 13 residues in the CDR3. V trimming: 5 bases; J trimming: 3 bases; junction bases outside the gene matches: 2. The CDR3 DNA follows: TGTGCCAGCAGTCAGACAGGGGACTATGGCTACACCTTC. Protein sequence: CASSQTGDYGYTF.

The CDR3 reads CASSQDPRGAAFF. The CDR3 DNA reads as TGTGCCAGCAGCCAAGATCCTCGGGGAGCAGCTTTCTTT. The chain joins TRBV14 to TRBJ1-1, with D unresolved. CDR3 length: 13 residues. From germline, CDR1 is SGHDN and CDR2 FVKESK. V gave up 0 bases and J gave up 10 bases, with 12 bases separating them.

The V and J genes are TRBV7-6 and TRBJ2-7, with a weak D call TRBD2 (5 bases). CDR1 is SGHVS, CDR2 FNYEAQ, per germline. CDR3 size: 15 residues. V was pared by 4 bases and J by 5 bases, with 18 bases between. CDR3 coding DNA: TGTGCCAGCAGCTCGACCCCGGGGAGCGTGAACGAGCAGTACTTC. This translates into CASSSTPGSVNEQYF.

This clone was recorded a few times. CDR3 nucleotide sequence: TGTGCCTGGAGTTTCTCCGGGGTCGGCGGGGAGCTGTTTTTT. This translates into CAWSFSGVGGELFF. This sequence joins TRBV30 and TRBJ2-2; D might be TRBD2 (5 bases). V shed 2 bases and J shed 7 bases, with 14 bases lying between them. From germline, CDR1 is GTSNPN and CDR2 SVGIG (reference sequence). CDR3 size: 14 residues.

The chain has TRBV5-1 and TRBJ2-1; a possible D gene is TRBD1 (6 bases). Looked up from germline, CDR1 is SGHRS and CDR2 is YFSETQ. CDR3 size: 14 residues. V was trimmed by 4 bases and J by 9 bases, leaving 17 bases between them. Here the CDR3 DNA reads TGCGCCAGCAGCCCGGAGGCTAAAGGGGGTGAGCAGTTCTTC. It is translated as CASSPEAKGGEQFF.

The chain uses TRBV30 and TRBJ1-1, with 7 positions matching TRBD1. Trimming removed 6 bases from V and 1 base from J; junction bases left unmatched: 5. The CDR3 totals 13 residues. Per the germline V gene, CDR1 is GTSNPN and CDR2 is SVGIG (reference sequence). Here the CDR3 DNA reads TGTGCCTGCAAGGGACAGCAGAACACTGAAGCTTTCTTT. Residues: CACKGQQNTEAFF.

The CDR3: CASSQQPTGRETQYF. The CDR3 coding sequence is TGTGCCAGCAGCCAGCAGCCCACAGGGAGAGAGACCCAGTACTTC. This rearrangement joins TRBV14 to TRBJ2-5; D possibly corresponds to TRBD1 (6 bases). There are 15 residues in the CDR3. Per the germline V gene, CDR1 is SGHDN and CDR2 is FVKESK. V lost 3 bases, J lost 4 bases, and 15 bases lay in between.

The chain has TRBV5-4 and TRBJ1-1; the D gene is possibly TRBD1 (5 bases). The CDR3 is 16 residues long. Trimming pared 3 bases from V and 4 bases from J, leaving 19 bases between. Germline assignment: CDR1 SGHNT and CDR2 YYREEE (reference sequence). The CDR3 sequence is CASSSGFGGVVTEAFF. In DNA, the CDR3 is TGTGCCAGCAGCTCTGGGTTCGGGGGGGTGGTCACTGAAGCTTTCTTT.

The chain joins TRBV7-9 to TRBJ2-3; 9 nucleotides line up with TRBD1. This CDR3 comprises 17 residues. CDR1 and CDR2 (germline): SEHNR, FQNEAQ (reference sequence). V lost 0 bases to trimming and J lost 5 bases; unmatched junction nucleotides: 9. The CDR3 region has the DNA TGTGCCAGCAGCTTAGCCCTGACAGGGGGGATAGGAGATACGCAGTATTTT. It is translated as CASSLALTGGIGDTQYF.

Details on this clone: The sample holds other DNA sequences that translate to the same CDR3. This chain connects TRBV27 to TRBJ2-7, with a tentative D call TRBD2 (7 bases). Germline assignment: CDR1 MNHEY and CDR2 SMNVEV (reference sequence). The CDR3 contains 14 residues. Trimming removed 6 bases at V and 7 bases at J, with 19 bases between. For the CDR3, the DNA is TGTGCCAGCAGCATCGGTACAAGGGGGGGGGAGCAGTACTTC. Translation gives CASSIGTRGGEQYF.

This clone was counted between two and nine times. The chain has TRBV12-5 and TRBJ2-1; 8 bases fit TRBD1. The germline V gene encodes CDR1 LGHNT and CDR2 FRNRAP. The CDR3 has 13 residues. V was clipped by 6 bases and J by 8 bases; unmatched bases: 6. The CDR3 DNA is TGTGCTAGTGGATCCGGACAGGGCGATGAGCAGTTCTTC. It is translated as CASGSGQGDEQFF.

V usage is TRBV5-1 and J usage is TRBJ2-2; TRBD2 is a possible D gene (6 bases). CDR3 length equals 13 residues. The V end was cut by 9 bases, the J end by 7 bases, with 16 bases between. Germline V gives CDR1 SGHRS, CDR2 YFSETQ. As DNA, the CDR3 is TGCGCCACCCGAGTCAGGGAGGTCGGGGAGCTGTTTTTT. Translation: CATRVREVGELFF.

This chain uses TRBV6-5 with TRBJ1-5; TRBD1 agrees at 7 bases. Per germline, CDR1 MNHEY and CDR2 SVGAGI. The CDR3 length is 13 residues. V dropped 8 bases and J dropped 4; count of bases not matched to a gene: 5. Here the CDR3 reads CASRRDRNQPQHF. CDR3 coding DNA: TGTGCCAGCCGTCGGGACAGAAATCAGCCCCAGCATTTT.

The chain combines TRBV5-4 with TRBJ2-2; possibly TRBD1 for D (6 bases). The CDR3 extends over 15 amino acids. Germline CDR1 SGHNT, CDR2 YYREEE (reference sequence). Between the trimmed V and J ends, which lost 4 bases and 0 bases, there was a span of 10 bases. The CDR3 nucleotides are TGTGCCAGCAGCACGGGACACACGAACACCGGGGAGCTGTTTTTT. Its protein is CASSTGHTNTGELFF.

The rearrangement uses TRBV7-2 and TRBJ1-1; 12 positions agree with TRBD1. The CDR3 is made up of 18 amino acids. Germline V CDR1 and CDR2: SGHTA, FQGNSA. Trimming cost V 2 bases and J 4 bases; bases outside gene matches: 11. CDR3 sequence reads: CASSLFPGQGARSTEAFF. Written as DNA, the CDR3 is TGTGCCAGCAGCTTATTTCCGGGACAGGGGGCGCGGAGCACTGAAGCTTTCTTT.

This clone was seen only once. This sequence joins TRBV6-5 and TRBJ2-2; 9 bases are a match to TRBD1. CDR1 is MNHEY, CDR2 SVGAGI, per germline. The CDR3 is made up of 16 amino acids. The V gene end was trimmed by 2 bases and the J gene end by 5 bases; junction bases not matched to a gene: 6. This CDR3 reads CASSYVGTGLTGELFF. The CDR3 DNA is TGTGCCAGCAGTTACGTAGGGACAGGGCTGACCGGGGAGCTGTTTTTT.

Here the CDR3 reads CASSLTSPGGDTQYF. The CDR3 DNA follows: TGTGCCAGCAGCCTCACGTCCCCAGGGGGAGATACGCAGTATTTT. The chain carries TRBV9 and TRBJ2-3; 7 nucleotides line up with TRBD1. J was trimmed by 5 bases and V by 4 bases; bases with no gene match: 10. Germline V lookup: CDR1 SGDLS, CDR2 YYNGEE. The CDR3 runs 15 residues.

The chain carries TRBV7-2 and TRBJ2-5; possible D gene TRBD1, 5 bases. V lost 5 bases, J lost 2 bases, and 12 bases lay in between. The germline V gene encodes CDR1 SGHTA and CDR2 FQGNSA. This CDR3 region has 14 residues. This chain's CDR3 is CASSPGQFQETQYF. CDR3 DNA sequence: TGTGCCAGCAGCCCCGGACAATTTCAAGAGACCCAGTACTTC.

This sequence joins TRBV11-2 and TRBJ1-4; possibly TRBD1 for D (5 bases). Per the germline V gene, CDR1 is SGHAT and CDR2 is FQNNGV. The ends were cut back, 0 bases at V and 6 bases at J, with 23 bases in the middle. The CDR3 loop spans 19 amino acids. CDR3 protein: CASSLDGAGSLRRDEKLFF. The CDR3 DNA reads TGTGCCAGCAGCTTAGATGGTGCAGGGTCACTAAGAAGAGATGAAAAACTGTTTTTT.

This chain joins TRBV5-5 and TRBJ1-1; weak D call: TRBD1 (5 bases). V lost 4 bases and J 3 bases, leaving 16 bases between the germline ends. In germline, CDR1 is SGHKS, CDR2 YYEKEE (reference sequence). The CDR3 loop spans 15 amino acids. The CDR3 is CASSHWRGYDTEAFF. The DNA for the CDR3 is TGTGCCAGCAGCCATTGGCGGGGGTATGACACTGAAGCTTTCTTT.